This T cell receptor beta chain was captured by sequencing in a study of shared clonotypes between healthy human individuals. Study observations and caveats: It was observed that 4% to 6% of naive CD4 clonotypes were shared across a handful of donors. The authors sampled blood alone, and tissue repertoires likely differ.

On sorted subsets, replicate PCRs used roughly 220 ng DNA, or tens of thousands of T cell genomes. Data came from immunoSEQ multiplex PCR; TCRdb stores just in-frame clones and leaves some out. Here the sample spans roughly 2,000,000 clones, 90% to 95% being singletons. CDR3 length: 15 amino acids. Trimming removed 6 bases from V and 0 bases from J; junction bases left unmatched: 4. Germline CDR1 and CDR2: MDHEN and SYDVKM. In regard to this clone: Its antigen is still unknown.

In the naive CD8 group, cells lacked CD45RO and were positively selected for CCR7, so terminally differentiated effector memory CD45RA+ cells were left out. Sequencing input: naive CD8+ T cells from PBMCs. V and J are TRBV28 and TRBJ1-4; 7 bases align to TRBD1. The receptor was isolated from a young man in good health. Some clones in this sample may be carry-over from other donors' samples. CDR3 loop: CASRGTAATNEKLFF. The CDR3 region has the DNA TGTGCCAGCAGGGGGACAGCTGCAACTAATGAAAAACTGTTTTTT.